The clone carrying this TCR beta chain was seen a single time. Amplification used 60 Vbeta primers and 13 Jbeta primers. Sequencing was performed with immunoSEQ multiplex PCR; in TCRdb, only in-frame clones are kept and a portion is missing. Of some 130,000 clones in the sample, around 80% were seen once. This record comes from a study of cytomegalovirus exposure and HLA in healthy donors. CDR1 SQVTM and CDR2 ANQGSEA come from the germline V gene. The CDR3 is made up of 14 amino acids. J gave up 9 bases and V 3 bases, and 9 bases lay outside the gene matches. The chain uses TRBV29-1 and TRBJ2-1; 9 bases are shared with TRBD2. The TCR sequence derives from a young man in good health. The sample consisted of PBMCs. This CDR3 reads CSVEAGSGSFEQFF. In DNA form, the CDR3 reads TGCAGCGTTGAGGCTGGTAGCGGGAGCTTTGAGCAGTTCTTC.